One and the same sample provided the 21 T cell receptor beta chains below, sequenced in a study of blood T cells in healthy people across ages. The second PCR ran about 7 to 12 cycles with a sample-barcoded 5' primer and J-beta primers. TCRdb used MiXCR to reprocess the 5' RACE reads, holding one entry per CDR3 protein. Here the sample spans hundreds of thousands of distinct CDR3 sequences, under 25% being singletons. The sample taken for sequencing was blood. The receptors were sampled from a man between 65 and 79 years old in good health.

In this sample, this clonotype turned up a few times. This chain joins TRBV6-2 or TRBV6-3 and TRBJ1-4; the D is unclear. The ends were cut back, 2 bases at V and 0 bases at J, with 7 bases in the middle. Germline CDR1 and CDR2: MNHEY and SVGEGT. The CDR3 is 15 residues long. CDR3: CASSYQTSTNEKLFF. The CDR3 DNA sequence: TGTGCCAGCAGTTACCAGACATCAACTAATGAAAAACTGTTTTTT.

This clonotype was seen a handful of times. Just one base apart from a much larger clone, this may be a read error. V and J are TRBV9 and TRBJ2-7; D tentatively fits TRBD1 or TRBD2 (5 bases each). The germline V gene has CDR1 SGDLS and CDR2 YYNGEE. The CDR3 consists of 16 residues. Trimming removed 4 bases from V and 2 bases from J, with 19 bases in between. In nucleotides, the CDR3 is TGTGCCAGCAGCCCAATGACTATCGGGACCCCCTACGAGCAGTACTTC. It codes for CASSPMTIGTPYEQYF.

The rearrangement links TRBV6-7 to TRBJ1-5; 7 nucleotides agree with TRBD1. TRBV6-7 is given ORF status, its function remaining uncertain. The CDR3 has 14 amino acids. V shed 6 bases and J 4 bases; nucleotides not matched to a gene: 6. The CDR3 loop reads CASRPGQANQPQHF. CDR3 DNA: TGTGCCAGCAGACCCGGACAGGCGAATCAGCCCCAGCATTTT.

This clonotype was found a few times. The chain couples TRBV10-3 to TRBJ2-2, with 16 nucleotides matching TRBD2. V was pared by 10 bases and J by 4 bases, with 18 bases of the junction left unmatched. From germline, CDR1 is ENHRY and CDR2 SYGVKD. The CDR3 loop spans 20 amino acids. The DNA for the CDR3 is TGTGCCACCAGGGGACCTCCGGGACTAGCGGGAGGGGGTACCACCGGGGAGCTGTTTTTT. Protein: CATRGPPGLAGGGTTGELFF.

This clonotype was detected a few times. This chain links TRBV7-9 with TRBJ2-7; unclear D gene. This CDR3 contains 14 residues. V lost 1 base, J lost 1 base, and 8 bases lay in between. Germline V CDR1 and CDR2: SEHNR, FQNEAQ (reference sequence). The CDR3 coding sequence is TGTGCCAGCAGCTTAGAGTCAGAATCCTACGAGCAGTACTTC. This codes for CASSLESESYEQYF.

The sample holds many counts of this clonotype. The rearrangement joins TRBV27 to TRBJ2-2, with no clear D. The V end was cut by 6 bases, the J end by 0 bases, with 8 bases between. The germline V gene encodes CDR1 MNHEY and CDR2 SMNVEV (reference sequence). The CDR3 is 14 residues long. CDR3 region: CASRMGPNTGELFF. As DNA, the CDR3 is TGTGCCAGCAGGATGGGTCCGAACACCGGGGAGCTGTTTTTT.

This clonotype was counted many times. This rearrangement joins TRBV7-2 to TRBJ2-5; D may be TRBD1 (6 bases). CDR1 is SGHTA and CDR2 is FQGNSA in the germline V gene. CDR3 length: 13 amino acids. Trimming stripped 9 bases from V and 1 base from J, with 12 bases between. CDR3 coding DNA: TGTGCCAGTCATGCCAGGGGCCAAGAGACCCAGTACTTC. Encoded protein: CASHARGQETQYF.

This clonotype was counted only a few times. The chain employs TRBV18 and TRBJ2-3, with 9 positions matching TRBD2. V trimming: 0 bases; J trimming: 1 base; junction bases outside the gene matches: 5. The V gene's germline CDR1 is KGHSH and CDR2 LQKENI. This CDR3 is built from 17 residues. The CDR3 reads CASSPPLAGVGTDTQYF. CDR3 nucleotides: TGTGCCAGCTCACCACCGTTAGCGGGAGTGGGCACAGATACGCAGTATTTT.

As regards this clonotype: Its ends do not fully match the called genes, so a read error is possible. The CDR3, as DNA: TGCGTCAGCAGCTTGGTACTGGGCGGGGACAGGTTGAGACCTGAAGCTTTCTTT. It encodes CVSSLVLGGDRLRPEAFF. The chain recombines TRBV5-1 with TRBJ1-1; 8 nucleotides align to TRBD1. The CDR3 spans 18 residues. Germline values: CDR1 SGHRS, CDR2 YFSETQ.

The sample holds a few counts of this clonotype. The DNA for the CDR3 is TGTGCCACCAGCAGAGAAGTGGAGTCCTACAATGAGCAGTTCTTC. Protein product: CATSREVESYNEQFF. V usage is TRBV15 and J usage is TRBJ2-1, with unresolved D. CDR1 and CDR2 from the germline V gene are LNHNV and YYDKDF (reference sequence). The CDR3 is 15 amino acids. V lost 0 bases, J lost 1 base, and 7 bases lay in between.

This clonotype was seen a few times. This chain links TRBV20-1 with TRBJ2-7; D gene unclear. From germline, CDR1 is DFQATT and CDR2 SNEGSKA (reference sequence). Trimming removed 3 bases from V and 0 bases from J, with 15 bases in between. The CDR3 is 15 amino acids. CDR3 nucleotide sequence: TGCAGTGCTAGTCCCAGGCAGTCCCACTCCTACGAGCAGTACTTC. Translated, it gives CSASPRQSHSYEQYF.

The rearrangement uses TRBV7-2 and TRBJ1-5, with D perhaps TRBD1 (6 bases). With 5 bases removed from V and 3 bases from J, the gap between germline ends came to 11 bases. This CDR3 has 14 residues. Germline lookup yields CDR1 SGHTA and CDR2 FQGNSA. The CDR3 loop reads CASSPRDINQPQHF. The DNA for the CDR3 is TGTGCCAGCAGCCCCCGGGACATCAATCAGCCCCAGCATTTT.

This clonotype was picked up a small number of times. The chain couples TRBV7-9 to TRBJ1-1, with unresolved D. Deletions cut 1 base from V and 5 bases from J, with 5 bases between. The CDR3 is 12 amino acids. The germline V gene has CDR1 SEHNR and CDR2 FQNEAQ (reference sequence). CDR3 residues: CASSLGVTEAFF. CDR3 sequence (DNA): TGTGCCAGCAGCTTAGGGGTTACTGAAGCTTTCTTT.

The gene calls are TRBV20-1 and TRBJ1-6; the D gene is possibly TRBD1 (5 bases). This CDR3 has 15 amino acids. Germline lookup yields CDR1 DFQATT and CDR2 SNEGSKA (reference sequence). V was clipped by 1 base and J by 7 bases, with 14 bases between them. CDR3 protein: CSARVALDTNSPLHF. For the CDR3, the DNA is TGCAGTGCTAGAGTCGCTCTGGACACCAATTCACCCCTCCACTTT.

Worth noting for this clonotype: One junction end does not reproduce the germline sequence, and a read error may be involved. CDR3 region: CASSLIYGTSYNEQFF. Written as DNA, the CDR3 is TGCGCCAGCAGCTTGATTTATGGTACCTCCTATAATGAGCAGTTCTTC. This chain links TRBV5-1 with TRBJ2-1, with D hard to call. This CDR3 region has 16 residues. From germline, CDR1 is SGHRS and CDR2 YFSETQ.

A few counts support this clonotype. This rearrangement joins TRBV20-1 to TRBJ1-4; maybe TRBD1 (5 bases). Germline CDR1 and CDR2: DFQATT and SNEGSKA (reference sequence). Trimming removed 3 bases from V and 3 bases from J, with 8 bases in between. CDR3 length: 13 residues. The DNA for the CDR3 is TGCAGTGCTAGTGGGGGGTCTAATGAAAAACTGTTTTTT. The encoded protein is CSASGGSNEKLFF.

This chain uses TRBV18 with TRBJ2-5; 7 bases align to TRBD2. Germline values: CDR1 KGHSH, CDR2 LQKENI. Losses at the gene ends were 2 bases for V and 5 bases for J; bases not matched to a gene: 5. The CDR3 sequence is 14 residues long. CDR3 sequence (DNA): TGTGCCAGCTCACCATACGGGAGGACGGAGACCCAGTACTTC. Amino acids: CASSPYGRTETQYF.

This clonotype was observed many times. This rearrangement joins TRBV29-1 to TRBJ2-3; 15 nucleotides line up with TRBD2. This CDR3 is 14 amino acids long. Per the germline V gene, CDR1 is SQVTM and CDR2 is ANQGSEA. With V trimmed by 6 bases and J by 5 bases, 3 bases remained unmatched. CDR3 residues: CSVRTSGRVDTQYF. The CDR3 DNA follows: TGCAGCGTGAGGACTAGCGGGAGGGTAGATACGCAGTATTTT.

The gene calls are TRBV20-1 and TRBJ2-7; 9 bases map to TRBD2. V lost 0 bases, J lost 0 bases, and 3 bases stayed unmatched. The CDR3 has 15 residues. The germline gives CDR1 DFQATT, CDR2 SNEGSKA (reference sequence). CDR3 DNA sequence: TGCAGTGCTAGAGAGGCTAGCGGGAACTCCTACGAGCAGTACTTC. Translated: CSAREASGNSYEQYF.

This clonotype has a handful of counts. One end of the junction varies from germline; a read error may be responsible. This sequence joins TRBV7-3 and TRBJ2-2, with TRBD1 matching 7 bases. Germline CDR1 reads SGHTA; CDR2 reads FQGTGA. CDR3 size: 14 residues. The CDR3 nucleotides read TGTGCCAGCAGCTCCATAGGGGGCACCGGGGAGCCGTTTTTT. Translation: CASSSIGGTGEPFF.

In its sample, this clonotype was seen a few times. The chain has TRBV7-3 and TRBJ2-5; no firm D call. The DNA end is a closer match to TRBJ2-1, so the J assignment may be wrong. CDR3 length: 11 residues. CDR1 is SGHTA, CDR2 FQGTGA, per germline. CDR3 residues: CASSSGDGQFF. The CDR3 nucleotides read TGTGCCAGCAGCTCGGGTGATGGGCAGTTCTTC.